This TCR beta chain came from a study of T cells after yellow fever vaccination. Study results and caveats: Clones from primary vaccination mostly reappeared after the booster (around 96% CD4, over 85% CD8). Weaker overall, the secondary response nonetheless peaked faster (day 5 versus 15).

This clonotype was detected many times. As yet, its antigen is unknown. CDR3 size: 14 residues. Deletions cut 4 bases from V and 9 bases from J, with 17 bases between. From germline, CDR1 is SGHRS and CDR2 YFSETQ. By 5'RACE template switching, TCR cDNA was produced, with a universal primer site and UMIs added in the process. TCRdb fed the 5' RACE reads into MiXCR, producing one record per CDR3 protein. The data contain about 360,000 distinct CDR3 sequences, under 7.5% of them seen just once; the ten biggest clones take up 15%. The V and J genes are TRBV5-1 and TRBJ2-1, with a possible D match to TRBD1 (6 bases). The input for sequencing was PBMCs, taken 5 days after the yellow fever booster vaccination. The clonotype was recovered from a young man who received the YFV17D yellow fever vaccine. The CDR3 bases are TGCGCCAGCAGCGTGGGACAACGAGGGACTGAGCAGTTCTTC. Encoded protein: CASSVGQRGTEQFF.